This entry lists 13 T cell receptor beta chains sequenced from one sample in a study of T cell responses to AZD1222 COVID-19 vaccine (dated by TCRdb to about 2021). The time point label on this specimen signifies: about 28 days (+/-7) after the second vaccine dose. The method was the immunoSEQ multiplex PCR assay. This is the immuneACCESS table as TCRdb keeps it, with only in-frame sequences that have V and J called. A part of the clones is gone; compared with another copy, unresolved V genes explain less than half, and the rest is unexplained. In all, the sample holds some 52,000 clones, and 80% to 90% of those were seen once. The leading ten clones occupy less than 3% of the sample. Source: peripheral blood, taken 28 days after the second AZD1222 dose. The receptors were sampled from an adult who received the AZD1222 COVID-19 vaccine.

The chain is built from TRBV10-1 and TRBJ2-3; 8 bases align to TRBD1. CDR3 length: 15 amino acids. Germline values: CDR1 WNHNN, CDR2 SYGVQD (reference sequence). V lost 3 bases, J lost 5 bases, and 7 bases stayed unmatched. CDR3 DNA sequence: TGCGCCAGCAGTGACGCTCAGGGGGCAAGAGATACGCAGTATTTT. Protein: CASSDAQGARDTQYF.

The chain couples TRBV6-6 to TRBJ1-1, with D possibly being TRBD1 (5 bases). V gave up 3 bases and J gave up 1 base, with 9 bases separating them. This CDR3 region has 14 residues. CDR1 is MNHNY, CDR2 SVGAGI, per germline (reference sequence). DNA of the CDR3: TGTGCCAGCAGTTATGGGGGTCCGAACACTGAAGCTTTCTTT. As protein: CASSYGGPNTEAFF.

The chain has TRBV13 and TRBJ2-7, with 10 nucleotides matching TRBD1. Germline values: CDR1 PRHDT, CDR2 FYEKMQ (reference sequence). This CDR3 is built from 15 residues. With V trimmed by 3 bases and J by 7 bases, 9 bases remained unmatched. The CDR3 loop is CASSLSGTGVREQYF. DNA for the CDR3: TGTGCCAGCAGCTTGTCCGGGACAGGGGTGCGAGAGCAGTACTTC.

The chain links TRBV5-4 to TRBJ2-3; D gene unclear. Germline assignment: CDR1 SGHNT and CDR2 YYREEE (reference sequence). The CDR3 has 16 residues. Trimming stripped 4 bases from V and 0 bases from J, with 15 bases between. In nucleotides, the CDR3 is TGTGCCAGCAGCCCGATCCCAAGGTCAAGCACAGATACGCAGTATTTT. Protein product: CASSPIPRSSTDTQYF.

CDR3 DNA sequence: TGTGCCACCAGTGCCGGGACAGGGGGGCGGTCTGGGGCCAACGTCCTGACTTTC. Its translation is CATSAGTGGRSGANVLTF. The chain has TRBV24-1 and TRBJ2-6, with 11 bases fitting TRBD1. Unmatched junction bases numbered 6, after V lost 5 bases and J lost 1 base. The CDR3 totals 18 residues. Germline V lookup: CDR1 KGHDR, CDR2 SFDVKD.

The chain combines TRBV5-6 with TRBJ1-4, with unresolved D. V gave up 0 bases and J gave up 7 bases, with 10 bases separating them. Germline V gene sequence: CDR1 SGHDT, CDR2 YYEEEE. The CDR3 has 14 residues. CDR3 sequence: CASSLEGKGEKLFF. For the CDR3, the DNA is TGTGCCAGCAGCTTGGAGGGAAAGGGTGAAAAACTGTTTTTT. The complete variable domain, with remaining parts taken from reference TRBV5-6 and TRBJ1-4, reads DAGVTQSPTHLIKTRGQQVTLRCSPKSGHDTVSWYQQALGQGPQFIFQYYEEEERQRGNFPDRFSGHQFPNYSSELNVNALLLGDSALYLCASSLEGKGEKLFFGSGTQLSVL.

V and J are TRBV28 and TRBJ1-2, with 9 positions matching TRBD1. V trimming: 6 bases; J trimming: 4 bases; junction bases outside the gene matches: 6. This CDR3 contains 14 residues. Germline lookup yields CDR1 MDHEN and CDR2 SYDVKM. This CDR3 is CASRDRGRGYGYTF. The DNA for the CDR3 is TGTGCCAGCAGGGACAGGGGAAGGGGCTATGGCTACACCTTC.

This chain links TRBV3-1 (or the pseudogene TRBV3-2) with TRBJ2-6; no definite D call. The CDR3 has 17 amino acids. Germline values: CDR1 LGHDT, CDR2 YNNKEL (reference sequence). The germline V and J ends were trimmed by 1 base and 2 bases, with 12 bases remaining between them. CDR3 nucleotides: TGTGCCAGCAGCCAAGGGCTCCCCAGCGCTGGGGCCAACGTCCTGACTTTC. Residues: CASSQGLPSAGANVLTF.

This clone was counted a single time. The chain combines TRBV29-1 with TRBJ2-7; D may be TRBD1 (6 bases). Trimming cost V 5 bases and J 7 bases, with 18 bases left between them. CDR3 length: 13 residues. From germline, CDR1 is SQVTM and CDR2 ANQGSEA. The CDR3 DNA reads TGCAGCGTTCCCGGGGCCCCCAGGGGAGAGCAGTACTTC. It encodes CSVPGAPRGEQYF.

The rearrangement joins TRBV28 to TRBJ2-5; maybe TRBD1 (6 bases). Trimming pared 7 bases from V and 5 bases from J, leaving 14 bases between. Germline CDR1 MDHEN, CDR2 SYDVKM. The CDR3 length is 13 residues. The CDR3 coding sequence is TGTGCCAGCAATGGGGGCGTTAGGGAGACCCAGTACTTC. This codes for CASNGGVRETQYF.

V gene TRBV7-3 combines with J gene TRBJ1-2; D is uncertain. This CDR3 spans 13 amino acids. CDR1 SGHTA and CDR2 FQGTGA come from the germline V gene. V lost 0 bases and J lost 5, with 7 bases in between. In nucleotides, the CDR3 is TGTGCCAGCAGCTTAACGGCCGGTTATGGCTACACCTTC. Amino acid sequence: CASSLTAGYGYTF.

A few counts support this clone. The V and J genes are TRBV7-9 and TRBJ1-6; TRBD1 is a possible D gene (6 bases). V was clipped by 6 bases and J by 8 bases, with 17 bases between them. There are 15 residues in the CDR3. Per the germline V gene, CDR1 is SEHNR and CDR2 is FQNEAQ (reference sequence). This CDR3 is CASSTGTQGYSPLHF. Written as DNA, the CDR3 is TGTGCCAGCAGTACAGGGACCCAGGGCTATTCACCCCTCCACTTT.

The chain carries TRBV11-2 and TRBJ2-3; a possible D gene is TRBD2 (5 bases). Germline loops: CDR1 SGHAT, CDR2 FQNNGV. Deletions cut 5 bases from V and 2 bases from J, with 14 bases between. The CDR3 runs 15 residues. The CDR3 region is CASSPGRTNTDTQYF. The DNA of the CDR3 is TGTGCCAGCAGCCCGGGAAGAACAAACACAGATACGCAGTATTTT. The full variable domain, completed using reference TRBV11-2 and TRBJ2-3, is EAGVAQSPRYKIIEKRQSVAFWCNPISGHATLYWYQQILGQGPKLLIQFQNNGVVDDSQLPKDRFSAERLKGVDSTLKIQPAKLEDSAVYLCASSPGRTNTDTQYFGPGTRLTVL.